A single count supports the clone carrying this T cell receptor (beta chain). The data belong to a study of CD8 T cells in Susac syndrome. In germline, CDR1 is MNHNY, CDR2 SVGAGI (reference sequence). The CDR3 extends over 15 amino acids. V shed 5 bases and J 7 bases; nucleotides not matched to a gene: 12. The RNA input was 0.5 to 1 ug, and it was reverse transcribed with random hexamers. In TCRdb, the immunoSEQ multiplex PCR reads were re-called with MiXCR into one record per CDR3 protein. The sample has approximately 150,000 distinct CDR3 sequences; 90% to 95% are singletons. Sequencing was carried out using CD4+ T cells from PBMCs. The genes are TRBV6-6 and TRBJ2-5; 8 bases agree with TRBD2. This TCR came from a human donor in good health. The CDR3: CASSPLADNEGTQYF. The CDR3 nucleotides read TGTGCCAGCAGTCCACTAGCGGATAACGAAGGGACCCAGTACTTC.